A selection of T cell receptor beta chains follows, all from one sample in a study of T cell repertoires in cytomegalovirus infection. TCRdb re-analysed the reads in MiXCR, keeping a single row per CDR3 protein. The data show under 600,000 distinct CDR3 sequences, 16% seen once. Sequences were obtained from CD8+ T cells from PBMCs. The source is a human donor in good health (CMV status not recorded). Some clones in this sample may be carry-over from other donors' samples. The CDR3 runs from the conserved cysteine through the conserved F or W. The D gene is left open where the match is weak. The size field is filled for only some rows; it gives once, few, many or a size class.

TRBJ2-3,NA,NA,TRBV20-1,CSARDLGGHTDTQYF,TGCAGTGCTAGAGATTTGGGGGGCCACACAGATACGCAGTATTTT
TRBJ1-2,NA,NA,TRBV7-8,CASSLASGTSYGYTF,TGTGCCAGCAGCTTAGCGTCTGGGACAAGCTATGGCTACACCTTC
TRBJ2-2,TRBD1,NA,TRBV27,CASRDRDLNTGELFF,TGTGCCAGCAGAGACAGGGATTTGAACACCGGGGAGCTGTTTTTT
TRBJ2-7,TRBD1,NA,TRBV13,CASSTPGRGLAYEQYF,TGTGCCAGCAGCACCCCGGGCAGGGGGCTAGCCTACGAGCAGTACTTC
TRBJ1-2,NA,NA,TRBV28,CASSQGLGIDGYTF,TGTGCCAGCAGTCAAGGACTAGGCATCGATGGCTACACCTTC
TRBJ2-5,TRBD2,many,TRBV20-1,CSASLASGRQETQYF,TGCAGTGCTAGTTTGGCTAGCGGGCGGCAAGAGACCCAGTACTTC
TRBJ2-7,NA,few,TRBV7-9,CASSPPATAEQYF,TGTGCCAGCAGTCCACCCGCTACTGCCGAGCAGTACTTC
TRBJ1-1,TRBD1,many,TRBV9,CASSPSNRGLAEAFF,TGTGCCAGCAGCCCCAGCAACAGGGGGCTCGCTGAAGCTTTCTTT
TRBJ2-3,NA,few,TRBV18,CASSSWAPPTDTQYF,TGTGCCAGCTCATCTTGGGCCCCGCCGACAGATACGCAGTATTTT
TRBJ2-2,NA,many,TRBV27,CASSFGLGSTGELFF,TGTGCCAGCAGTTTTGGATTAGGCAGCACCGGGGAGCTGTTTTTT
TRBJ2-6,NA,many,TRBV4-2,CASSQDWERGVYSGANVLTF,TGTGCCAGCAGCCAAGATTGGGAGAGGGGTGTGTACTCTGGGGCCAACGTCCTGACTTTC
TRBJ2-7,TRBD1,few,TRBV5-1,CASSLDDRALGEDEQYF,TGCGCCAGCAGCTTGGATGACAGGGCTCTTGGAGAGGACGAGCAGTACTTC
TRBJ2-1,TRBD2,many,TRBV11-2,CASSLEYGGAYNEQFF,TGTGCCAGCAGCTTAGAATACGGGGGGGCATACAATGAGCAGTTCTTC
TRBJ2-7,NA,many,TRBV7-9,CASSLGGPLQYF,TGTGCCAGCAGCTTAGGTGGACCTCTACAGTACTTC
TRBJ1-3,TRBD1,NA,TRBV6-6,CASSRFRQGAGGNTIYF,TGTGCCAGCAGTCGCTTTAGACAGGGGGCAGGGGGAAACACCATATATTTT
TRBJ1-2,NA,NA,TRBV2,CASSARRSGYTF,TGTGCCAGCAGTGCCCGCCGTTCTGGCTACACCTTC
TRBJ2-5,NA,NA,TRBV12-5,CASASPAFQETQYF,TGTGCTAGTGCTTCGCCGGCCTTCCAAGAGACCCAGTACTTC
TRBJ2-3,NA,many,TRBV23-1,CASSRGRLTHYTQYF,TGCGCCAGCAGTAGGGGCAGGTTGACCCATTATACGCAGTATTTT
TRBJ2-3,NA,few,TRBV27,CASSPRWRQGTDTQYF,TGTGCCAGCAGTCCCCGCTGGCGCCAGGGGACAGATACGCAGTATTTT
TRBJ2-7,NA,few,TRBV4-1,CASSQEPSSYEQYF,TGCGCCAGCAGCCAAGAACCGAGCTCCTACGAGCAGTACTTC
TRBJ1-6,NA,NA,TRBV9,CASSEGGGNSPLHF,TGTGCCAGCAGCGAGGGAGGGGGTAATTCACCCCTCCACTTT
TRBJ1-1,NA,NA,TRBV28,CASSLPPDRNTEAFF,TGTGCCAGCAGTCTCCCGCCAGACAGGAACACTGAAGCTTTCTTT
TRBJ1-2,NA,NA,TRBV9,CASSGRGEPYGYTF,TGTGCCAGCAGCGGAAGGGGGGAGCCATATGGCTACACCTTC
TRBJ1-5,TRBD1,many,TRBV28,CASRPGQGNQPQHF,TGTGCCAGCCGACCCGGACAGGGGAATCAGCCCCAGCATTTT
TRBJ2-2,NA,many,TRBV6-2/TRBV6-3,CASSSPGELFF,TGTGCCAGCAGTTCTCCCGGGGAGCTGTTTTTT
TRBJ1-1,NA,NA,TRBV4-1,CASSRSKGSTEAFF,TGCGCCAGCAGCCGAAGTAAGGGTAGCACTGAAGCTTTCTTT
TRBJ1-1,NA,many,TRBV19,CASSIALGQLNTEAFF,TGTGCCAGTAGTATAGCTCTGGGACAACTGAACACTGAAGCTTTCTTT
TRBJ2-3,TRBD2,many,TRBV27,CASSSRREKAGGRTDTQYF,TGTGCCAGCAGTTCTAGGAGGGAAAAAGCGGGGGGCCGCACAGATACGCAGTATTTT
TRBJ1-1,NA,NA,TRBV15,CATSRRPGVNTEAFF,TGTGCCACCAGCAGGCGCCCGGGGGTGAACACTGAAGCTTTCTTT
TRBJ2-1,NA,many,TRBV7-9,CASRSDSSYNEQFF,TGTGCCAGCAGATCGGACAGCTCCTACAATGAGCAGTTCTTC
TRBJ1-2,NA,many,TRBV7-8,CASSGLRGSAYGYTF,TGTGCCAGCAGCGGGCTGCGGGGCAGCGCCTATGGCTACACCTTC
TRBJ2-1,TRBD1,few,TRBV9,CASSPYSGQVNNEQFF,TGTGCCAGCAGCCCTTACTCGGGACAGGTGAACAATGAGCAGTTCTTC
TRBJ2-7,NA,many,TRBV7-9,CASEDATRSYEQYF,TGTGCCTCAGAGGACGCTACGAGGTCCTACGAGCAGTACTTC
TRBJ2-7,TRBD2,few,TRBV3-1,CASSPRREGLGEQYF,TGTGCCAGCAGTCCCCGGCGGGAGGGCCTAGGGGAGCAGTACTTC
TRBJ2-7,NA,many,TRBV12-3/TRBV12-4,CASSLQGGIEQYF,TGTGCCAGCAGTTTACAGGGCGGGATCGAGCAGTACTTC
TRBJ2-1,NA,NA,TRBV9,CASSVGTSSGNEQFF,TGTGCCAGCAGCGTAGGAACGAGCTCCGGCAATGAGCAGTTCTTC
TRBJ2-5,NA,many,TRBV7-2,CASSDQETQYF,TGTGCCAGCAGCGACCAAGAGACCCAGTACTTC
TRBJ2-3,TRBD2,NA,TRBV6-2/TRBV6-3,CASGSGGTDTQYF,TGTGCCAGCGGTAGCGGGGGAACAGATACGCAGTATTTT
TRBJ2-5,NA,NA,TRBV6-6,CASSPTLRGAAEETQYF,TGTGCCAGCAGTCCCACCTTACGGGGGGCGGCGGAAGAGACCCAGTACTTC
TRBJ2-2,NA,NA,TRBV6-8,CASSSQDFFYTGELFF,TGTGCCAGCAGTTCTCAGGACTTTTTTTACACCGGGGAGCTGTTTTTT
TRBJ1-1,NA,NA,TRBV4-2,CASAGGLGMNTEAFF,TGTGCCAGCGCCGGCGGGCTGGGGATGAACACTGAAGCTTTCTTT
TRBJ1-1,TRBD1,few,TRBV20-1,CSAPDRRNPHWVF,TGCAGTGCTCCGGACAGGAGGAACCCACACTGGGTCTTT
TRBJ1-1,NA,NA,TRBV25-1,CASAEGTEAFF,TGTGCCAGCGCAGAGGGCACTGAAGCTTTCTTT
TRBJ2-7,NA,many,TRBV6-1,CASSESPRSLEQYF,TGTGCCAGCAGTGAATCCCCCAGGTCTCTCGAGCAGTACTTC
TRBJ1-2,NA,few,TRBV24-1,CATSDLDRTYGYTF,TGTGCCACCAGTGACCTCGACAGGACCTATGGCTACACCTTC
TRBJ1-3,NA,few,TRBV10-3,CAIRTRGNTIYF,TGTGCCATCAGGACCCGCGGAAACACCATATATTTT
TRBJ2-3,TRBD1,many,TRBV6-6,CATQLAEGASRDTQYF,TGTGCCACCCAGTTAGCCGAGGGGGCGAGTAGAGATACGCAGTATTTT
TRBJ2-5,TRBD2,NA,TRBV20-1,CSAPPRASGPPETQYF,TGCAGTGCCCCTCCCAGGGCTAGCGGCCCCCCGGAGACCCAGTACTTC